The 32 T cell receptor beta chains listed next were all sequenced from one sample in a study of radiotherapy plus CTLA-4 blockade in lung cancer. Sequencing used immunoSEQ multiplex PCR; TCRdb keeps in-frame clones, though not all of them. Of under 55,000 clones in the sample, 65% to 85% were seen once. The material was peripheral blood, obtained from a patient treated with radiotherapy plus ipilimumab. The receptors stem from a human donor with non-small cell lung cancer who had a partial response to radiotherapy plus ipilimumab.

This sequence joins TRBV2 and TRBJ2-1; 7 bases map to TRBD1. Germline V gene sequence: CDR1 SNHLY, CDR2 FYNNEI. The V and J ends lost 7 bases and 2 bases, in that order; junction bases with no gene match: 8. The CDR3 has 15 residues. The CDR3 sequence: CASNSDRAPYNEQFF. CDR3 in DNA: TGTGCCAGCAATTCTGACAGGGCCCCCTACAATGAGCAGTTCTTC.

V gene TRBV27 combines with J gene TRBJ2-1, with D perhaps TRBD1 (6 bases). V lost 3 bases and J 6 bases, leaving 9 bases between the germline ends. Germline CDR1 MNHEY, CDR2 SMNVEV (reference sequence). The CDR3 has 13 residues. The CDR3 spells CASSFADSNEQFF. In nucleotides, the CDR3 is TGTGCCAGCAGTTTTGCGGACAGCAATGAGCAGTTCTTC.

This clone appeared a few times. This rearrangement joins TRBV28 to TRBJ2-3; no clear D gene. CDR1 and CDR2 (germline): MDHEN, SYDVKM. Trimming took 1 base from V and 4 from J, leaving 9 bases between them. The CDR3 runs 14 residues. The CDR3, as DNA: TGTGCCAGCAGTTTATTTTCCGGTGCAGATACGCAGTATTTT. Translated: CASSLFSGADTQYF.

This chain uses TRBV19 with TRBJ2-6, with 8 bases fitting TRBD1. This CDR3 is built from 16 residues. The V and J ends lost 3 bases and 2 bases, in that order; junction bases with no gene match: 3. From germline, CDR1 is LNHDA and CDR2 SQIVND (reference sequence). The CDR3 sequence: CASSIETGAGANVLTF. The CDR3 region has the DNA TGTGCCAGTAGTATTGAGACAGGGGCTGGGGCCAACGTCCTGACTTTC.

V gene TRBV5-8 combines with J gene TRBJ2-7; D possibly corresponds to TRBD1 (6 bases). This CDR3 is 12 amino acids long. CDR1 SGHTS and CDR2 YDEGEE come from the germline V gene. V was trimmed by 5 bases and J by 3 bases, leaving 9 bases between them. This chain's CDR3 is CASRRTVYEQYF. CDR3 coding DNA: TGTGCCAGCAGGCGGACAGTCTACGAGCAGTACTTC.

CDR3 in amino acids: CASRHKGESSTDTQYF. CDR3 nucleotides: TGTGCCAGCAGGCATAAGGGGGAATCCAGCACAGATACGCAGTATTTT. The V and J genes are TRBV7-8 and TRBJ2-3; D is perhaps TRBD1 (6 bases). The CDR3 consists of 16 residues. Germline V gene data show CDR1 as SGHVS and CDR2 as FQNEAQ. Trimming took 6 bases from V and 0 from J, leaving 16 bases between them.

The chain is built from TRBV7-9 and TRBJ2-3; 10 nucleotides match TRBD1. The germline V gene encodes CDR1 SEHNR and CDR2 FQNEAQ (reference sequence). Losses at the gene ends were 5 bases for V and 5 bases for J; bases not matched to a gene: 1. The CDR3 runs 13 residues. The DNA of the CDR3 is TGTGCCAGCAGCAGGGACAGGGGAGATACGCAGTATTTT. This sequence encodes CASSRDRGDTQYF.

The rearrangement joins TRBV27 to TRBJ2-3; D is perhaps TRBD2 (5 bases). Germline V CDR1 and CDR2: MNHEY, SMNVEV (reference sequence). V dropped 5 bases and J dropped 4 bases, with 7 bases sitting between them. The CDR3 loop spans 12 amino acids. The CDR3 DNA follows: TGTGCCAGCAGTCCAGCGGCAGATACGCAGTATTTT. It translates to CASSPAADTQYF.

V and J are TRBV5-4 and TRBJ1-2; D is perhaps TRBD1 (5 bases). The CDR3 extends over 15 amino acids. V was clipped by 1 base and J by 1 base, with 11 bases between them. Germline CDR1 and CDR2: SGHNT and YYREEE (reference sequence). CDR3 in DNA: TGTGCCAGCAGCTTGATGGCAGGGAATAACTATGGCTACACCTTC. It is translated as CASSLMAGNNYGYTF.

This clone appeared once. J is TRBJ1-2 and V is TRBV4-1; D is unresolved. This CDR3 spans 14 amino acids. Trimming shortened V by 0 bases and J by 1 base, and 6 bases separated the two germline ends. From germline, CDR1 is MGHRA and CDR2 YSYEKL. The CDR3 region is CASSQDFVNYGYTF. In nucleotides, the CDR3 is TGCGCCAGCAGCCAAGATTTCGTTAACTATGGCTACACCTTC.

J is TRBJ1-3 and V is TRBV5-4, with TRBD1 identical over 9 bases. Germline V gene sequence: CDR1 SGHNT, CDR2 YYREEE (reference sequence). Trimming at V came to 0 bases and at J to 2 bases, leaving 6 bases not matched to a gene. The CDR3 contains 17 residues. The CDR3 region has the DNA TGTGCCAGCAGCTTGGCCTCGCGGACAGGGGCTGGAAACACCATATATTTT. Its translation: CASSLASRTGAGNTIYF.

J is TRBJ1-1 and V is TRBV6-5; D is unresolved. The CDR3 runs 13 residues. Trimming stripped 4 bases from V and 1 base from J, with 7 bases between. Germline loops: CDR1 MNHEY, CDR2 SVGAGI. The CDR3 region is CASSFAENTEAFF. The CDR3 nucleotides are TGTGCCAGCAGTTTTGCAGAGAACACTGAAGCTTTCTTT.

Worth noting for this clone: A read error may account for a junction end that differs from germline. This specimen includes other DNA sequences encoding the same CDR3. V is TRBV19 and J is TRBJ1-6; a weak D match, TRBD1 (5 bases). This CDR3 is built from 14 residues. The germline gives CDR1 LNHDA, CDR2 SQIVND (reference sequence). CDR3 in DNA: TGCGCCAGTAGTACCCGGGGGAATAATTCACCCCTCCACTTT. Its protein is CASSTRGNNSPLHF.

This chain links TRBV18 with TRBJ2-3; D is ambiguous. The germline gives CDR1 KGHSH, CDR2 LQKENI. CDR3 length: 13 amino acids. Between the trimmed V and J ends, which lost 2 bases and 4 bases, there was a span of 7 bases. The CDR3 region has the DNA TGTGCCAGCTCACCAACGGGTTCAGATACGCAGTATTTT. Translation: CASSPTGSDTQYF.

Details on this clone: This CDR3 is also generated by other DNA sequences in the sample. This rearrangement joins TRBV5-1 to TRBJ2-3, with 9 bases matching TRBD2. J was trimmed by 4 bases and V by 0 bases; bases with no gene match: 3. CDR1 and CDR2 from the germline V gene are SGHRS and YFSETQ. The CDR3 consists of 15 residues. The CDR3 bases are TGCGCCAGCAGCTTGGCGTTAGCGGGGGCAGATACGCAGTATTTT. Amino acid sequence: CASSLALAGADTQYF.

The J gene is TRBJ1-1, the V gene TRBV19; 9 nucleotides agree with TRBD1. V gave up 5 bases and J gave up 5 bases; unmatched junction bases: 9. Germline assignment: CDR1 LNHDA and CDR2 SQIVND (reference sequence). This CDR3 is 15 amino acids long. The CDR3: CASSGLETGGTEAFF. DNA for the CDR3: TGTGCCAGTAGTGGGCTAGAGACAGGGGGAACTGAAGCTTTCTTT.

This chain uses TRBV7-3 with TRBJ1-1; perhaps TRBD1 as D (6 bases). V lost 5 bases and J 2 bases, leaving 12 bases between the germline ends. This CDR3 has 14 amino acids. CDR1 SGHTA and CDR2 FQGTGA come from the germline V gene. The CDR3 region has the DNA TGTGCCAGCAGCCCCGGGGGGGCCAACACTGAAGCTTTCTTT. This gives the protein CASSPGGANTEAFF.

V and J are TRBV21-1 and TRBJ1-1. TRBV21-1 is a documented pseudogene. CDR3 length: 16 amino acids. This CDR3 reads CASSKGGNTGDTEAFF. The CDR3 bases are TGTGCCAGCAGCAAAGGCGGGAACACTGGGGACACTGAAGCTTTCTTT.

The chain has TRBV6-1 and TRBJ2-3, with TRBD1 as a possible D gene (6 bases). Trimming left V 7 bases short and J 0 bases short, with 14 bases between. The CDR3 runs 15 residues. Germline lookup yields CDR1 MNHNS and CDR2 SASEGT. CDR3 sequence (DNA): TGTGCCAGCAACCAGGGCAGGGGCAGCACAGATACGCAGTATTTT. Translating it yields CASNQGRGSTDTQYF.

This clone has only one observation. This rearrangement joins TRBV4-1 to TRBJ2-7; 10 positions agree with TRBD1. After removal of 4 bases from V and 6 bases from J, the junction contained 6 bases not matched to a gene. The germline V gene encodes CDR1 MGHRA and CDR2 YSYEKL. The CDR3 loop spans 14 amino acids. Here the CDR3 reads CASSPGTGVVEQYF. The DNA of the CDR3 is TGCGCCAGCAGCCCCGGGACAGGGGTCGTCGAGCAGTACTTC.

This clone was observed once. The gene calls are TRBV7-9 and TRBJ1-1, with D perhaps matching TRBD1 (6 bases). There are 16 residues in the CDR3. The germline V gene encodes CDR1 SEHNR and CDR2 FQNEAQ (reference sequence). Trimming left V 1 base short and J 4 bases short, with 16 bases between. The CDR3 loop is CASSLGPGQGSTEAFF. CDR3 bases: TGTGCCAGCAGCTTAGGCCCGGGACAAGGGAGCACTGAAGCTTTCTTT. The full variable domain, in which reference TRBV7-9 and TRBJ1-1 provide the parts outside the CDR3, is DTGVSQNPRHKITKRGQNVTFRCDPISEHNRLYWYRQTLGQGPEFLTYFQNEAQLEKSRLLSDRFSAERPKGSFSTLEIQRTEQGDSAMYLCASSLGPGQGSTEAFFGQGTRLTVV.

V is TRBV7-2 and J is TRBJ1-6; D gene uncertain. This CDR3 contains 14 residues. CDR1 is SGHTA, CDR2 FQGNSA, per germline. V was trimmed by 0 bases and J by 3 bases, leaving 3 bases between them. CDR3 in amino acids: CASSLAGYNSPLHF. The CDR3 DNA follows: TGTGCCAGCAGCTTAGCCGGCTATAATTCACCCCTCCACTTT. Supplemented by reference TRBV7-2 and TRBJ1-6, the full variable domain reads GAGVSQSPSNKVTEKGKDVELRCDPISGHTALYWYRQSLGQGLEFLIYFQGNSAPDKSGLPSDRFSAERTGGSVSTLTIQRTQQEDSAVYLCASSLAGYNSPLHFGNGTRLTVT.

The chain carries TRBV6-6 and TRBJ2-7; a weak D match, TRBD1 (6 bases). Trimming pared 5 bases from V and 0 bases from J, leaving 11 bases between. CDR3 length: 14 amino acids. Germline V CDR1 and CDR2: MNHNY, SVGAGI (reference sequence). This CDR3 is CASSRTDSSYEQYF. CDR3 nucleotide sequence: TGTGCCAGCAGTCGGACAGACAGCTCCTACGAGCAGTACTTC.

Note on this clone: At one of its ends the junction is not consistent with the germline gene, which may arise from a read error. This chain connects TRBV18 to TRBJ1-1, with TRBD1 matching 7 bases. This CDR3 is 15 amino acids long. The V gene's germline CDR1 is KGHSH and CDR2 LQKENI. The CDR3 region has the DNA TGTGCCAGCTCACCACCGTCGGGACAGAACACTAAAGCTTTCTTT. Encoded protein: CASSPPSGQNTKAFF.

The rearrangement links TRBV11-1 to TRBJ2-7; D is perhaps TRBD1 (5 bases). The CDR3 covers 15 residues. Trimming cost V 1 base and J 3 bases, with 13 bases left between them. CDR1 SGHAT and CDR2 FQDESV come from the germline V gene (reference sequence). CDR3 nucleotide sequence: TGTGCCAGCAGCTTAGGGGGCCGGCTCGACTACGAGCAGTACTTC. It specifies CASSLGGRLDYEQYF. Filled out from reference TRBV11-1 and TRBJ2-7, the complete variable domain reads EAEVAQSPRYKITEKSQAVAFWCDPISGHATLYWYRQILGQGPELLVQFQDESVVDDSQLPKDRFSAERLKGVDSTLKIQPAELGDSAMYLCASSLGGRLDYEQYFGPGTRLTVT.

The gene calls are TRBV2 and TRBJ1-4, with TRBD1 matching over 10 bases. This CDR3 contains 14 residues. CDR1 and CDR2 (germline): SNHLY, FYNNEI. V was pared by 6 bases and J by 2 bases, with 0 bases of the junction left unmatched. CDR3 DNA sequence: TGTGCCAGCAGGGACAGGGGGACTAATGAAAAACTGTTTTTT. Translating it yields CASRDRGTNEKLFF.

The rearrangement links TRBV19 to TRBJ1-1, with TRBD1 matching over 8 bases. Germline values: CDR1 LNHDA, CDR2 SQIVND (reference sequence). The CDR3 consists of 15 residues. V shed 9 bases, J shed 0 bases, and the junction held 9 bases outside the gene matches. The CDR3: CASPDRGRMNTEAFF. The CDR3 DNA reads TGTGCCAGCCCCGACAGGGGCCGTATGAACACTGAAGCTTTCTTT.

The V gene is TRBV9, the J gene TRBJ2-5, with 10 nucleotides matching TRBD2. The CDR3 length is 14 residues. After removal of 0 bases from V and 4 bases from J, the junction contained 0 bases not matched to a gene. The germline gives CDR1 SGDLS, CDR2 YYNGEE. CDR3 protein: CASSVASGGETQYF. In DNA, the CDR3 is TGTGCCAGCAGCGTAGCTAGCGGGGGAGAGACCCAGTACTTC.

There are a few counts of this clone. The V gene is TRBV27, the J gene TRBJ1-2; D is uncertain. Germline V gene sequence: CDR1 MNHEY, CDR2 SMNVEV (reference sequence). There are 15 residues in the CDR3. V was cut by 8 bases and J by 4 bases, with 20 bases left in between. CDR3 DNA: TGTGCCAGCCCCTCTGGGAGTATATGTTTCTATGGCTACACCTTC. This translates into CASPSGSICFYGYTF.

The chain links TRBV7-8 to TRBJ2-1; 9 bases are a match to TRBD2. Trimming took 1 base from V and 2 from J; bases not matched to a gene: 6. Per germline, CDR1 SGHVS and CDR2 FQNEAQ. This CDR3 has 17 residues. The CDR3 is CASSLGGERGAYNEQFF. The DNA of the CDR3 is TGTGCCAGCAGCTTAGGGGGGGAGCGGGGGGCCTACAATGAGCAGTTCTTC.

The chain is built from TRBV7-8 and TRBJ1-1; 8 bases map to TRBD1. With V trimmed by 2 bases and J by 11 bases, 19 bases remained unmatched. The CDR3 is 17 amino acids. CDR1 is SGHVS, CDR2 FQNEAQ, per germline. CDR3 sequence (DNA): TGTGCCAGCAGCTTAAGAGACAGGGGTTCTGGTCCTGATGAGGCTTTCTTT. The encoded protein is CASSLRDRGSGPDEAFF.

The chain employs TRBV6-1 and TRBJ2-3; TRBD1 is a possible D gene (8 bases). The germline CDR1 and CDR2 sequences are MNHNS and SASEGT. This CDR3 contains 14 residues. V gave up 6 bases and J gave up 1 base, with 11 bases separating them. In DNA form, the CDR3 reads TGTGCCAGCAGAGCGGGACAGGGCACAGATACGCAGTATTTT. Its translation: CASRAGQGTDTQYF.